These 5 T cell receptor beta chains were all obtained from the same sample, sequenced in a study of T cell repertoires in cytomegalovirus infection. These receptors have no identified antigens. Using its own MiXCR run on the reads, TCRdb lists one record per CDR3 protein. This sample has approximately 1,000,000 distinct CDR3 sequences, with roughly a third found just once. The specimen comprised cultured CD8+ T cells from PBMCs, sampled from culture after CMV antigen stimulation. These receptors all come from a human donor in good health (CMV status not recorded). Some clones in this sample may be carry-over from other donors' samples.

This chain connects TRBV12-3 or TRBV12-4 to TRBJ2-1; D is possibly TRBD2 (7 bases). Between the trimmed V and J ends, which lost 1 base and 9 bases, there was a span of 16 bases. The CDR3 is 15 amino acids. This CDR3 reads CASSLVGGVLGEQFF. CDR3 DNA sequence: TGTGCCAGCAGTTTAGTAGGGGGGGTGTTGGGTGAGCAGTTCTTC.

The chain links TRBV2 to TRBJ2-1, with 10 bases aligning to TRBD1. The CDR3 extends over 14 amino acids. CDR1 and CDR2 from the germline V gene are SNHLY and FYNNEI. J was trimmed by 10 bases and V by 5 bases; bases with no gene match: 8. CDR3 amino acids: CASSPGQGGGEQFF. CDR3 DNA sequence: TGTGCCAGCAGTCCCGGACAGGGGGGCGGAGAGCAGTTCTTC.

This clonotype was detected ten times or more. The chain employs TRBV7-2 and TRBJ2-1; D gene uncertain. There are 15 residues in the CDR3. CDR1 and CDR2 (germline): SGHTA, FQGNSA. Trimming left V 3 bases short and J 2 bases short, with 11 bases between. The CDR3 nucleotides are TGTGCCAGCAGCTTCCGGACCTACCCCTACAATGAGCAGTTCTTC. Amino acids: CASSFRTYPYNEQFF.

The CDR3 nucleotides read TGTGCCAGCTGGCGTAGTACTAGCGGGGATTTGTCGACAGATACGCAGTATTTT. Translating it yields CASWRSTSGDLSTDTQYF. The chain is built from TRBV7-9 and TRBJ2-3; TRBD2 matches at 10 bases. Trimming cost V 8 bases and J 3 bases; bases outside gene matches: 17. The CDR3 consists of 18 residues. CDR1 is SEHNR, CDR2 FQNEAQ, per germline (reference sequence).

This clonotype was detected a few times. The J gene is TRBJ1-3, the V gene TRBV6-6; 8 positions match TRBD1. CDR1 and CDR2 from the germline V gene are MNHNY and SVGAGI (reference sequence). CDR3 length equals 13 residues. With V trimmed by 0 bases and J by 8 bases, 0 bases remained unmatched. CDR3 sequence (DNA): TGTGCCAGCAGTTACTCGACAGGGGACACCATATATTTT. This codes for CASSYSTGDTIYF.